These 17 T cell receptor beta chains were sequenced from one sample in a study of T cell repertoires in cytomegalovirus infection. TCRdb passed the reads through MiXCR, listing each CDR3 protein once. The table includes fewer than 250,000 distinct CDR3 sequences, around 12% detected once. Input material: PBMCs. The receptors shown here come from a human donor in good health (CMV status not recorded). Some clones in this sample may be carry-over from other donors' samples.

The V call is TRBV11-2, the J call TRBJ2-1, with 8 bases aligning to TRBD2. J was trimmed by 8 bases and V by 2 bases; bases with no gene match: 5. The CDR3 has 14 amino acids. Germline V gene lookup returns CDR1 SGHAT and CDR2 FQNNGV. The CDR3 is CASSLRGGAYEQFF. CDR3 sequence (DNA): TGTGCCAGCAGCTTACGGGGGGGGGCGTATGAGCAGTTCTTC.

This clonotype was seen repeatedly, ten times or more. The chain carries TRBV7-2 and TRBJ1-1; D gene unclear. Trimming stripped 5 bases from V and 4 bases from J, with 8 bases between. Germline loops: CDR1 SGHTA, CDR2 FQGNSA. The CDR3 sequence is 12 residues long. The chain's CDR3 is CASSPGTTEAFF. CDR3 bases: TGTGCCAGCAGCCCGGGAACCACTGAAGCTTTCTTT.

This rearrangement joins TRBV2 to TRBJ2-1, with D possibly being TRBD2 (5 bases). Between the trimmed V and J ends, which lost 8 bases and 0 bases, there was a span of 11 bases. The CDR3 has 14 amino acids. Germline CDR1 reads SNHLY; CDR2 reads FYNNEI. The CDR3 protein is CASADSNSYNEQFF. CDR3 sequence (DNA): TGTGCCAGCGCGGACTCAAACTCCTACAATGAGCAGTTCTTC.

At least ten counts were recorded for this clonotype. This chain joins TRBV28 and TRBJ2-1; D gene ambiguous. Between the trimmed V and J ends, which lost 3 bases and 4 bases, there was a span of 4 bases. The CDR3 spans 12 residues. Germline V gene sequence: CDR1 MDHEN, CDR2 SYDVKM. The CDR3 coding sequence is TGTGCCAGCAGTTTCACTTACAATGAGCAGTTCTTC. Amino acids: CASSFTYNEQFF.

This clonotype was seen ten or more times. The rearrangement joins TRBV7-2 to TRBJ1-6; TRBD1 matches 7 bases. The junction had 4 bases not matched to a gene; V was cut back by 3 bases and J by 8 bases. The CDR3 length is 14 residues. The germline gives CDR1 SGHTA, CDR2 FQGNSA. The CDR3 nucleotides are TGTGCCAGCAGCTTGACAGGGCAGGATTCACCCCTCCACTTT. This sequence encodes CASSLTGQDSPLHF.

This chain connects TRBV19 to TRBJ1-1; D is ambiguous. Trimming removed 1 base from V and 5 bases from J, with 14 bases in between. The CDR3 extends over 15 amino acids. Germline V gene sequence: CDR1 LNHDA, CDR2 SQIVND (reference sequence). DNA for the CDR3: TGTGCCAGTAGTATAGTCGAGCCCCGAGGGACTGAAGCTTTCTTT. Translated, it gives CASSIVEPRGTEAFF. Using reference TRBV19 and TRBJ1-1 for the parts outside the CDR3, the full variable domain is DGGITQSPKYLFRKEGQNVTLSCEQNLNHDAMYWYRQDPGQGLRLIYYSQIVNDFQKGDIAEGYSVSREKKESFPLTVTSAQKNPTAFYLCASSIVEPRGTEAFFGQGTRLTVV.

This chain joins TRBV5-4 and TRBJ2-6; D gene unclear. Trimming removed 2 bases from V and 1 base from J, with 13 bases in between. The germline gives CDR1 SGHNT, CDR2 YYREEE (reference sequence). CDR3 length: 17 residues. CDR3 bases: TGTGCCAGCAGCTTTCAATTGGGCGGATCTGGGGCCAACGTCCTGACTTTC. This sequence encodes CASSFQLGGSGANVLTF. The whole variable domain, filled in from reference TRBV5-4 and TRBJ2-6, reads ETGVTQSPTHLIKTRGQQVTLRCSSQSGHNTVSWYQQALGQGPQFIFQYYREEENGRGNFPPRFSGLQFPNYSSELNVNALELDDSALYLCASSFQLGGSGANVLTFGAGSRLTVL.

A remark on this clonotype: One end of the junction fails to match germline, which may point to a read error. V usage is TRBV3-1 and J usage is TRBJ2-3, with D tentatively TRBD1 (6 bases). CDR1 is LGHDT and CDR2 is YNNKEL in the germline V gene (reference sequence). The CDR3 runs to 13 residues. This CDR3 is CASSLTLRQEQGF. CDR3 bases: TGTGCCAGCAGCCTTACGCTTCGGCAGGAACAGGGATTT.

The table lists this clonotype with a few counts. The chain links TRBV6-2 or TRBV6-3 to TRBJ2-7; tentatively, D is TRBD1 or TRBD2 (5 bases each). The germline gives CDR1 MNHEY, CDR2 SVGEGT. The length of the CDR3 is 15 residues. V lost 0 bases and J 6 bases, leaving 15 bases between the germline ends. As DNA, the CDR3 is TGTGCCAGCAGTTACTCGTCACCACCTGGGACCGAGCAGTACTTC. This gives the protein CASSYSSPPGTEQYF.

This clonotype was observed many times. The rearrangement joins TRBV19 to TRBJ1-1; D is ambiguous. Trimming took off 4 bases at V and 4 bases at J, with 13 bases between the two ends. Germline loops: CDR1 LNHDA, CDR2 SQIVND (reference sequence). This CDR3 contains 14 residues. CDR3 coding DNA: TGTGCCAGTAGTACTAGGGAGGATTTCACTGAAGCTTTCTTT. This codes for CASSTREDFTEAFF.

The chain employs TRBV7-6 and TRBJ1-5; D is unresolved. From germline, CDR1 is SGHVS and CDR2 FNYEAQ. The CDR3 length is 13 residues. V lost 5 bases and J lost 3, with 8 bases in between. The CDR3: CASSPSFNQPQHF. CDR3 in DNA: TGTGCCAGCAGCCCTAGCTTCAATCAGCCCCAGCATTTT. The complete variable domain, with remaining parts taken from reference TRBV7-6 and TRBJ1-5, reads GAGVSQSPRYKVTKRGQDVALRCDPISGHVSLYWYRQALGQGPEFLTYFNYEAQQDKSGLPNDRFSAERPEGSISTLTIQRTEQRDSAMYRCASSPSFNQPQHFGDGTRLSIL.

The V gene is TRBV28, the J gene TRBJ2-7; tentatively, D is TRBD2 (5 bases). The CDR3 is made up of 11 amino acids. Trimming left V 4 bases short and J 9 bases short, with 10 bases between. The germline V gene has CDR1 MDHEN and CDR2 SYDVKM. The CDR3 protein is CASSSGRGQYF. CDR3 sequence (DNA): TGTGCCAGCAGTTCTGGCCGGGGGCAGTACTTC.

This clonotype was seen repeatedly, ten times or more. The rearrangement links TRBV6-1 to TRBJ2-5; 8 bases are shared with TRBD2. The CDR3 loop spans 15 amino acids. V shed 6 bases, J shed 5 bases, and the junction held 11 bases outside the gene matches. The germline V gene has CDR1 MNHNS and CDR2 SASEGT. CDR3 DNA: TGTGCCAGCAGGAAGGAGCGGGAGCGAAGGGAGACCCAGTACTTC. Translating it yields CASRKERERRETQYF.

V gene TRBV2 combines with J gene TRBJ1-5; a possible D gene is TRBD1 (6 bases). V was trimmed by 5 bases and J by 5 bases, leaving 13 bases between them. Germline V gene data show CDR1 as SNHLY and CDR2 as FYNNEI. This CDR3 is built from 14 residues. CDR3 loop: CASSSLGADQPQHF. CDR3 bases: TGTGCCAGCAGTAGCTTGGGGGCCGATCAGCCCCAGCATTTT. Based on the CDR3 plus reference TRBV2 and TRBJ1-5, the full variable domain is EPEVTQTPSHQVTQMGQEVILRCVPISNHLYFYWYRQILGQKVEFLVSFYNNEISEKSEIFDDQFSVERPDGSNFTLKIRSTKLEDSAMYFCASSSLGADQPQHFGDGTRLSIL.

This clonotype has at least ten counts. This chain uses TRBV6-1 with TRBJ2-7; no firm D call. Between the trimmed V and J ends, which lost 7 bases and 6 bases, there was a span of 13 bases. The CDR3 runs 12 residues. Germline CDR1 reads MNHNS; CDR2 reads SASEGT. This CDR3 is CASTDAGAEQYF. For the CDR3, the DNA is TGTGCCAGCACTGATGCAGGAGCCGAGCAGTACTTC.

This clonotype was observed at least ten times. This chain uses TRBV7-2 with TRBJ2-5, with TRBD1 as a possible D gene (6 bases). V was clipped by 0 bases and J by 5 bases, with 16 bases between them. Germline CDR1 SGHTA, CDR2 FQGNSA. This CDR3 has 16 residues. The CDR3 sequence: CASSLANPTGFETQYF. CDR3 nucleotide sequence: TGTGCCAGCAGCTTAGCAAACCCCACAGGGTTTGAGACCCAGTACTTC.

This clonotype was observed many times. The chain uses TRBV7-2 and TRBJ1-4, with no clear D. Germline V CDR1 and CDR2: SGHTA, FQGNSA. CDR3 length: 14 residues. V shed 3 bases and J shed 5 bases, with 10 bases lying between them. The CDR3 loop reads CASSFSSRNEKLFF. CDR3 sequence (DNA): TGTGCCAGCAGCTTTAGCAGCCGGAATGAAAAACTGTTTTTT. Full variable domain (remainder filled in from reference TRBV7-2 and TRBJ1-4): GAGVSQSPSNKVTEKGKDVELRCDPISGHTALYWYRQSLGQGLEFLIYFQGNSAPDKSGLPSDRFSAERTGGSVSTLTIQRTQQEDSAVYLCASSFSSRNEKLFFGSGTQLSVL.